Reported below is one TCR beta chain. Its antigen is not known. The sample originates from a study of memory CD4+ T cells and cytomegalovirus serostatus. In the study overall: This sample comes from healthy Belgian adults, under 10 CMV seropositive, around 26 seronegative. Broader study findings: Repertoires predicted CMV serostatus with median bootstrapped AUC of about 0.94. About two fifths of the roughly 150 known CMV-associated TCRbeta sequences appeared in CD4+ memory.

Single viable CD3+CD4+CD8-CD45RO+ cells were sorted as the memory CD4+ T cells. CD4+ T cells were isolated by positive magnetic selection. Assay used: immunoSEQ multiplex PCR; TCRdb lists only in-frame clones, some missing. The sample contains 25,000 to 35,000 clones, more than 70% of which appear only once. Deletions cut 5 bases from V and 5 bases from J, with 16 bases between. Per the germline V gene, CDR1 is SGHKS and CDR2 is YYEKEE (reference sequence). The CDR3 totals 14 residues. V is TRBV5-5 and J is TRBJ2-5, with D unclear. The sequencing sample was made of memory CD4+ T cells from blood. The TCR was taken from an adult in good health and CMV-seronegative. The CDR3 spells CASSLDIPRETQYF. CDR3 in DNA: TGTGCCAGCAGTTTAGACATCCCACGGGAGACCCAGTACTTC.